This T cell receptor beta chain comes out of a study of cytomegalovirus exposure and HLA in healthy donors. Study context: Findings of an earlier analysis included some 110 million unique TCR beta sequences from some 180 million T cells. Findings and caveats of the study: 87-base-pair reads could not separate some V segments, including TRBV6-2 and TRBV6-3.

Trimming cost V 0 bases and J 7 bases, with 14 bases left between them. In germline, CDR1 is SNHLY, CDR2 FYNNEI. This CDR3 has 15 amino acids. Notes on this clone: Antigen specificity is unknown.

PCR was performed using 60 Vbeta and 13 Jbeta primers. The repertoire was sequenced with immunoSEQ multiplex PCR; TCRdb's copy has only in-frame clones and lacks some. The sample holds 95,000 to 150,000 clones, around 82% seen once. This TCR was recovered from a female donor in good health and CMV-seronegative. The source material was PBMCs. This chain uses TRBV2 with TRBJ2-3; the D gene is possibly TRBD2 (5 bases). Written as DNA, the CDR3 is TGTGCCAGCAGTGAAGCGGAGGCTAGCACGAATACGCAGTATTTT. This sequence encodes CASSEAEASTNTQYF.